The source of this T cell receptor (beta chain) is a study of T-cell memory formation after mild COVID-19 (dated by TCRdb to the early 2020s). As for the study more broadly: TCR sequence clusters from the two donors were largely donor specific. Longitudinal TCRalpha and TCRbeta repertoire sequencing tracked T-cell clones expanding and contracting after mild COVID-19 in a couple of donors. The cohort comprised two young, previously healthy adult volunteers, one female and one male. Broader findings and caveats from the paper: Some responding clones were detected in pre-infection memory, which suggested that pre-existing cross-reactive memory T cells had joined the SARS-CoV-2 response. Clones contracting from day 15 to 85 had balanced CD4/CD8 phenotypes, while a second wave expanding from day 15 to 37 was biased towards CD4+. The study included only a couple of mild cases, and larger cohorts that include severe cases with pre-infection samples were judged to be necessary. SARS-CoV-2 specificity of the second-wave clones peaking on day 37 was not confirmed. Contracting CD4+ clones were located mainly in the CM and EM memory subsets, whereas CD8+ clones were found to be enriched in EMRA.

Inclusive of the bounding cysteine and phenylalanine, the CDR3 is 15 residues long. This entry keeps only the CDR3 DNA: 45 bases, framed from base 1. At the junction V is shortened by 4 bases and J by 4 bases; bases outside the gene matches: 13. The germline V gene gives CDR1 as SQVTM and CDR2 as ANQGSEA. About this clonotype: Its antigen is not yet known. There are no base qualities to consult, and no much larger clone falls within one base.

Ficoll-Paque density gradient centrifugation was the method used to isolate PBMCs. Sequenced on an Illumina NovaSeq 6000. TCRalpha and TCRbeta cDNA libraries were built by 5'RACE with constant-segment primers, adding sample barcodes and unique molecular identifiers. RNA was extracted from every sample with Trizol reagent. Library amplification was performed in two PCR steps, and a second sample barcode and Illumina TruSeq adapters were introduced in the second step. The libraries were sequenced on an Illumina NovaSeq using 2 x 150 bp paired-end reads. Per the source publication's procedure: The reads were demultiplexed and collapsed into UMI-guided consensus sequences using migec v1.2.7. Using mixcr v2.1.11, UMI consensuses were aligned to TRA and TRB V and J templates and then assembled into clonotypes. Expanded or contracted clonotypes were those called significant by both edgeR and NoisET, with noise models trained on biological replicates. For edgeR calls, the cutoffs were a false discovery rate-adjusted p below 0.01 and a log2 fold-change threshold of 1. As an exploratory analysis of dynamics, max-normalized trajectories of the 1000 most abundant clonotypes were examined by PCA with hierarchical clustering. Each responding clone was given a CD4 or CD8 phenotype based on the CD4+ and CD8+ repertoires, which had been sequenced separately. TCRdb handled the public reads itself, with Q25 trimming in fastp and clone calling in MiXCR, and kept productive beta chains. CDR3 protein sequences are deduplicated, and each keeps its most common genes and DNA. Here the V and J calls rest on TCRdb's processing, not on the authors' analysis. Present in this sample are 200,000 to 300,000 distinct CDR3 sequences, 15% of which were seen just once. The top ten hold over 2% of the sample.

Sequencing used PBMCs or a T cell subset sorted from them (not recorded which). The TCR sequence derives from an adult woman who had mild COVID-19 (a few samples of this study predate the infection). The sample titles of this study are shuffled in the database, so cell type and time point are left out; the donor was told from shared clones. The chain is made from TRBV29-1 and TRBJ2-7; TRBD2 matches 7 bases in the middle. CDR3 reads: CSVVSGPVRGYEQYF. The DNA sequence reads TGCAGCGTTGTTAGCGGGCCGGTCCGGGGTTACGAGCAGTACTTC.